Shown below are 22 T cell receptor beta chains from a single sample sequenced in a study of T cells in Graves' hyperthyroidism and ophthalmopathy. There were TCR beta CDR3 regions amplified from RNA transcripts. The HTBI set primed first-round TCR CDR3 RT-PCR. One entry per CDR3 protein, called by TCRdb with MiXCR from the multiplex PCR reads. In the table there are about 400,000 distinct CDR3 sequences, more than 12% of which are singletons. Input material: blood. The receptors originated from a woman in her twenties or thirties with Graves' hyperthyroidism.

In its sample, this clonotype was seen many times. The chain combines TRBV30 with TRBJ2-7; D may be TRBD1 (6 bases). The CDR3 is made up of 14 amino acids. Trimming pared 5 bases from V and 3 bases from J, leaving 17 bases between. The germline CDR1 and CDR2 sequences are GTSNPN and SVGIG (reference sequence). The CDR3 DNA follows: TGTGCCTGGCCTACGGGACAATCGGTCTACGAGCAGTACTTC. Translation: CAWPTGQSVYEQYF. The full variable domain, completed using reference TRBV30 and TRBJ2-7, is SQTIHQWPATLVQPVGSPLSLECTVEGTSNPNLYWYRQAAGRGLQLLFYSVGIGQISSEVPQNLSASRPQDRQFILSSKKLLLSDSGFYLCAWPTGQSVYEQYFGPGTRLTVT.

The genes are TRBV6-1 and TRBJ1-4; the D gene is possibly TRBD1 (5 bases). Germline loops: CDR1 MNHNS, CDR2 SASEGT. The CDR3 has 14 amino acids. V lost 6 bases, J lost 7 bases, and 15 bases lay in between. Written as DNA, the CDR3 is TGTGCCAGCAGCGAATCTCAGGGATTTGAAAAACTGTTTTTT. It codes for CASSESQGFEKLFF.

There are many counts of this clonotype. The rearrangement links TRBV24-1 to TRBJ1-2; TRBD1 matches 10 bases. CDR1 and CDR2 (germline): KGHDR, SFDVKD. Germline trimming cut 3 bases from V and 8 bases from J; bases unmatched to any gene: 2. The CDR3 runs 13 residues. The CDR3 loop is CATSDRTGGGYTF. The DNA for the CDR3 is TGTGCCACCAGTGATCGGACAGGGGGAGGCTACACCTTC.

At least ten counts were recorded for this clonotype. The CDR3 spells CASSLDDRVFTEAFF. CDR3 DNA sequence: TGTGCCAGCAGCTTAGATGACAGGGTTTTCACTGAAGCTTTCTTT. The rearrangement joins TRBV11-2 to TRBJ1-1, with 7 nucleotides matching TRBD1. This CDR3 comprises 15 residues. V was pared by 0 bases and J by 4 bases, with 5 bases of the junction left unmatched. CDR1 SGHAT and CDR2 FQNNGV come from the germline V gene.

Only a few counts were recorded for this clonotype. V and J are TRBV24-1 and TRBJ1-2; D not certain. The CDR3 has 13 amino acids. V was trimmed by 1 base and J by 7 bases, leaving 9 bases between them. Per germline, CDR1 KGHDR and CDR2 SFDVKD. The CDR3 region is CATSDFGKSGYTF. The CDR3, as DNA: TGTGCCACCAGTGATTTTGGGAAAAGTGGCTACACCTTC.

This clonotype occurred a few times. The chain recombines TRBV7-9 with TRBJ2-2, with TRBD2 matching over 11 bases. Germline CDR1 and CDR2: SEHNR and FQNEAQ (reference sequence). With V trimmed by 3 bases and J by 2 bases, 5 bases remained unmatched. This CDR3 has 17 residues. DNA for the CDR3: TGTGCCAGCAGCTTCAATAGCGGGAGGGTCAACACCGGGGAGCTGTTTTTT. Translating gives CASSFNSGRVNTGELFF.

This clonotype was counted at least ten times. The rearrangement joins TRBV12-3 or TRBV12-4 to TRBJ1-5; D not certain. The germline V and J ends were trimmed by 7 bases and 7 bases, with 11 bases remaining between them. CDR3 length: 12 amino acids. CDR3 loop: CASTNAGQPQHF. CDR3 bases: TGTGCCAGCACGAACGCCGGGCAGCCCCAGCATTTT.

This chain uses TRBV10-3 with TRBJ2-1; tentative D call: TRBD1 (6 bases). This CDR3 comprises 13 residues. Germline V CDR1 and CDR2: ENHRY, SYGVKD. Trimming removed 6 bases from V and 4 bases from J, with 10 bases in between. CDR3 nucleotides: TGTGCCATCAGCGATACAGGGTACAATGAGCAGTTCTTC. Residues: CAISDTGYNEQFF.

This clonotype was counted many times. The rearrangement links TRBV9 to TRBJ2-6, with 9 positions matching TRBD1. The CDR3 has 17 amino acids. Looked up from germline, CDR1 is SGDLS and CDR2 is YYNGEE. The V segment lost 6 bases and the J segment 1 base; nucleotides outside the gene matches: 8. The CDR3 DNA reads TGTGCCAGCAACCGAGGACAGGGGAATTCTGGGGCCAACGTCCTGACTTTC. It encodes CASNRGQGNSGANVLTF.

V usage is TRBV4-1 and J usage is TRBJ2-3; no firm D call. Trimming shortened V by 3 bases and J by 0 bases, and 10 bases separated the two germline ends. The CDR3 loop spans 15 amino acids. In germline, CDR1 is MGHRA, CDR2 YSYEKL. CDR3 coding DNA: TGCGCCAGCAGCCATCGGCATCCTAGCACAGATACGCAGTATTTT. Amino acid sequence: CASSHRHPSTDTQYF.

The rearrangement joins TRBV4-1 to TRBJ1-5, with D tentatively TRBD1 (6 bases). The CDR3 spans 17 residues. Germline-derived CDR1 and CDR2 are MGHRA and YSYEKL. Trimming took off 2 bases at V and 6 bases at J, with 20 bases between the two ends. The CDR3, as DNA: TGCGCCAGCAGCCAAATCAGTACGATCGGGGGGCGTCAGCCCCAGCATTTT. Amino acids: CASSQISTIGGRQPQHF.

For the CDR3, the DNA is TGCGCCAGCACCGGGGGGGGTCGCTACGAGCAGTACTTC. This translates into CASTGGGRYEQYF. This chain uses TRBV5-1 with TRBJ2-7; 8 positions match TRBD2. With 6 bases clipped from V and 3 bases from J, the junction kept 5 bases outside the gene matches. The germline CDR1 and CDR2 sequences are SGHRS and YFSETQ. This CDR3 has 13 residues.

This clonotype was seen a few times. This chain connects TRBV27 to TRBJ1-4; D is possibly TRBD1 (6 bases). With 6 bases removed from V and 6 bases from J, the gap between germline ends came to 14 bases. The CDR3 extends over 14 amino acids. The germline CDR1 and CDR2 sequences are MNHEY and SMNVEV (reference sequence). CDR3 protein: CASSPRGADEKLFF. CDR3 nucleotides: TGTGCCAGCAGCCCGCGGGGGGCGGATGAAAAACTGTTTTTT. Supplemented by reference TRBV27 and TRBJ1-4, the full variable domain reads EAQVTQNPRYLITVTGKKLTVTCSQNMNHEYMSWYRQDPGLGLRQIYYSMNVEVTDKGDVPEGYKVSRKEKRNFPLILESPSPNQTSLYFCASSPRGADEKLFFGSGTQLSVL.

This clonotype was observed many times. This chain joins TRBV11-2 and TRBJ2-5; D possibly matches TRBD1 or TRBD2 (5 bases each). Germline CDR1 is SGHAT and CDR2 is FQNNGV. This CDR3 is 16 amino acids long. Trimming cost V 4 bases and J 2 bases, with 17 bases left between them. This CDR3 is CASSSIRGGLQETQYF. CDR3 nucleotide sequence: TGTGCCAGCAGCTCTATTCGTGGGGGTCTTCAAGAGACCCAGTACTTC.

The chain is built from TRBV27 and TRBJ2-1; the D is unclear. Germline V lookup: CDR1 MNHEY, CDR2 SMNVEV (reference sequence). This CDR3 is built from 13 residues. The V and J ends lost 6 bases and 3 bases respectively, with 9 bases between them. The CDR3: CASSFTHYNEQFF. The CDR3 nucleotides read TGTGCCAGCAGCTTTACCCACTACAATGAGCAGTTCTTC.

This clonotype was detected many times. The rearrangement uses TRBV7-2 and TRBJ2-3; the match to TRBD2 covers 7 bases. CDR3 length: 15 amino acids. The germline gives CDR1 SGHTA, CDR2 FQGNSA. Unmatched junction bases numbered 6, after V lost 1 base and J lost 5 bases. CDR3 nucleotides: TGTGCCAGCAGCTTAGGAGGGAGGGCCGGAGATACGCAGTATTTT. Amino acids: CASSLGGRAGDTQYF.

The chain carries TRBV6-1 and TRBJ2-2; 10 bases agree with TRBD2. Looked up from germline, CDR1 is MNHNS and CDR2 is SASEGT. The ends lost 3 bases at V and 1 base at J; junction bases unmatched: 11. The CDR3 sequence is 19 residues long. The CDR3: CASSDRILGLAVNTGELFF. In DNA form, the CDR3 reads TGTGCCAGCAGTGACCGTATTCTTGGACTAGCGGTGAACACCGGGGAGCTGTTTTTT.

The chain couples TRBV2 to TRBJ2-6; D not certain. CDR1 and CDR2 from the germline V gene are SNHLY and FYNNEI. V lost 8 bases to trimming and J lost 4 bases, with 12 bases between them. There are 14 residues in the CDR3. CDR3 loop: CASLSDAGANVLTF. CDR3 nucleotides: TGTGCCAGCTTATCGGACGCCGGGGCCAACGTCCTGACTTTC.

This clonotype was picked up many times. V gene TRBV11-2 combines with J gene TRBJ1-1, with 12 bases that match TRBD1. This CDR3 contains 14 residues. V lost 5 bases to trimming and J lost 10 bases; unmatched junction nucleotides: 8. In germline, CDR1 is SGHAT, CDR2 FQNNGV. This chain's CDR3 is CASSKGQGAAGAFF. In DNA, the CDR3 is TGTGCCAGCAGCAAGGGACAGGGGGCGGCCGGAGCTTTCTTT.

This clonotype was seen ten or more times. Here the CDR3 DNA reads TGTGCCAGCTCACCCAGGTCGTCCAGCGCCTACGAGCAGTACTTC. Its translation: CASSPRSSSAYEQYF. V gene TRBV18 combines with J gene TRBJ2-7; D not resolved. CDR3 length equals 15 residues. V was cut by 3 bases and J by 2 bases, with 14 bases left in between. CDR1 and CDR2 from the germline V gene are KGHSH and LQKENI.

The chain joins TRBV6-1 to TRBJ2-7; 7 bases line up with TRBD1. CDR1 is MNHNS and CDR2 is SASEGT in the germline V gene. CDR3 length: 15 residues. The junction had 7 bases not matched to a gene; V was cut back by 5 bases and J by 0 bases. The CDR3 sequence is CASSIGGLSSYEQYF. The CDR3, as DNA: TGTGCCAGCAGTATAGGGGGCCTCAGCTCCTACGAGCAGTACTTC.

This clonotype showed up just a few times. The chain combines TRBV3-1 with TRBJ2-7; D remains unclear. With 4 bases removed from V and 6 bases from J, the gap between germline ends came to 13 bases. The CDR3 loop spans 13 amino acids. Germline CDR1 is LGHDT and CDR2 is YNNKEL (reference sequence). The CDR3 region is CASSPERRAEQYF. CDR3 DNA: TGTGCCAGCAGCCCTGAGCGTAGGGCCGAGCAGTACTTC.